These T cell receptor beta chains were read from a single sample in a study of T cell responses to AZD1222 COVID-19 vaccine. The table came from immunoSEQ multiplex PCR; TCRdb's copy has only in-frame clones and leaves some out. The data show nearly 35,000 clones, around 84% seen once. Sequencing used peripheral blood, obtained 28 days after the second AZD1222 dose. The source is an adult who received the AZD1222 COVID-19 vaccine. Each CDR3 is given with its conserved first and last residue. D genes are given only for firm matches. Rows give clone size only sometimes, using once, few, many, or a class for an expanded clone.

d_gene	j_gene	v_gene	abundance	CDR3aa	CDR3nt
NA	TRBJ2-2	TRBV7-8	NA	CASSLDVGPNTGELFF	TGTGCCAGCAGCTTAGATGTAGGGCCGAACACCGGGGAGCTGTTTTTT
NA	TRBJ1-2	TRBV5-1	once	CASSSTLGQNYGYTF	TGCGCCAGCAGCTCCACGCTAGGACAAAACTATGGCTACACCTTC
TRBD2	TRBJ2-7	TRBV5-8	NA	CASSPGGEQYF	TGTGCCAGCAGCCCGGGGGGCGAGCAGTACTTC
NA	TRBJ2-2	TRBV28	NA	CASSPEAGELFF	TGTGCCAGCAGCCCGGAAGCCGGGGAGCTGTTTTTT
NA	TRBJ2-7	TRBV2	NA	CASSERRLTGEQYF	TGTGCCAGCAGTGAAAGGCGGCTAACGGGCGAGCAGTACTTC
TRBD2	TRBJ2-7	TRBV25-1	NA	CASSVGLVLVF	TGTGCCAGCAGCGTTGGACTAGTCCTAGTCTTC
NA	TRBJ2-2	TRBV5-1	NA	CASRPGGNTGELFF	TGCGCCAGCAGACCCGGGGGGAACACCGGGGAGCTGTTTTTT
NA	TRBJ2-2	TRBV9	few	CASTLGVTGELFF	TGTGCCAGTACCTTGGGGGTTACCGGGGAGCTGTTTTTT
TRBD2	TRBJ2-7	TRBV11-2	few	CASSWSGGAYEQYF	TGTGCCAGCAGCTGGAGCGGGGGGGCTTACGAGCAGTACTTC
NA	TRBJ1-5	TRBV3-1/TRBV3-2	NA	CASSDGQNQPQHF	TGTGCCAGCAGCGACGGTCAAAATCAGCCCCAGCATTTT
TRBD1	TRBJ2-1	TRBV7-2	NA	CASSLAGGTGSSYNEQFF	TGTGCCAGCAGCTTAGCAGGGGGGACAGGGAGTTCCTACAATGAGCAGTTCTTC
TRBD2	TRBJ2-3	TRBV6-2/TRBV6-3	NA	CASSLSGGARTQYF	TGTGCCAGCAGCCTTAGCGGGGGGGCCCGGACGCAGTATTTT
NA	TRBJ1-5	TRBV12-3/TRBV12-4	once	CASRRGLYQPQHF	TGTGCCAGCAGAAGGGGGTTGTATCAGCCCCAGCATTTT
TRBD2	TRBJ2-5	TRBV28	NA	CASSLGIAGVETQYF	TGTGCCAGCAGTTTAGGGATAGCGGGAGTAGAGACCCAGTACTTC
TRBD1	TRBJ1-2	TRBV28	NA	CASSPPAGGNSGYTF	TGTGCCAGCAGTCCCCCGGCAGGGGGTAATAGCGGCTACACCTTC
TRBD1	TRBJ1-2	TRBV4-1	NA	CASSPGTAYGYTF	TGCGCCAGCAGCCCCGGGACAGCCTATGGCTACACCTTC
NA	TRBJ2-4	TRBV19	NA	CASSIPGGNNIQYF	TGTGCCAGTAGTATACCGGGGGGCAATAACATTCAGTACTTC
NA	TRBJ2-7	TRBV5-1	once	CASSLLAGQSYEQYF	TGCGCCAGCAGCTTATTAGCCGGTCAGTCCTACGAGCAGTACTTC
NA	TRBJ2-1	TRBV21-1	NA	CASSKRDNEQFF	TGTGCCAGCAGCAAAAGGGACAATGAGCAGTTCTTC
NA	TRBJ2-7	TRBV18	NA	CASSPLGQSYEQYF	TGTGCCAGCTCACCACTCGGACAGTCCTACGAGCAGTACTTC
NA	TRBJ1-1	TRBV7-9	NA	CASSLQGGWEAFF	TGTGCCAGCAGTCTTCAGGGTGGGTGGGAAGCTTTCTTT
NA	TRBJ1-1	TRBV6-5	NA	CASTGAWYTEAFF	TGTGCCAGCACCGGGGCGTGGTACACTGAAGCTTTCTTT
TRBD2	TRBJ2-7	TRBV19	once	CASSIAHPPGGYEQYF	TGTGCCAGTAGTATAGCCCACCCCCCGGGGGGGTACGAGCAGTACTTC
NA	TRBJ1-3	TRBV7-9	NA	CASREQGLSSGNTIYF	TGTGCCAGCAGGGAACAGGGACTCAGCTCTGGAAACACCATATATTTT
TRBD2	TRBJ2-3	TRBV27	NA	CASSLASGSGTDTQYF	TGTGCCAGCAGTTTGGCGAGCGGGAGCGGGACAGATACGCAGTATTTT
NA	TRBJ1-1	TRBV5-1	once	CASSSSPGNTEAFF	TGCGCCAGCAGCTCGTCTCCAGGGAACACTGAAGCTTTCTTT
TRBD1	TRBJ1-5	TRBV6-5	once	CASSPDRGGDQPQHF	TGTGCCAGCAGTCCTGACAGGGGGGGCGATCAGCCCCAGCATTTT
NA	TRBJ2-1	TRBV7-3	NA	CASSLAGSYNEQFF	TGTGCCAGCAGTCTAGCAGGGTCCTACAATGAGCAGTTCTTC
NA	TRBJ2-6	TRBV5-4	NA	CASSLPRGANVLTF	TGTGCCAGCAGCCTACCAAGGGGGGCCAACGTCCTGACTTTC
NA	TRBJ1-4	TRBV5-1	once	CASSLQGRATNEKLFF	TGCGCCAGCAGCTTGCAGGGGCGCGCAACTAATGAAAAACTGTTTTTT
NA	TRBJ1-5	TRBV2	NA	CASSEIYSNQPQHF	TGTGCCAGCAGTGAGATCTATAGCAATCAGCCCCAGCATTTT
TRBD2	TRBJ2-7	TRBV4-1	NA	CASSPPGLAGGYEQYF	TGCGCCAGCAGCCCCCCTGGGCTAGCGGGAGGGTACGAGCAGTACTTC
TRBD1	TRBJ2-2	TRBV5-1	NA	CASSLGSTGGSGELFF	TGCGCCAGCAGCTTGGGTTCGACAGGGGGCAGCGGGGAGCTGTTTTTT
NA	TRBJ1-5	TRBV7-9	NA	CASSIGGGLGQPQHF	TGTGCCAGCAGCATAGGGGGGGGGCTTGGACAGCCCCAGCATTTT
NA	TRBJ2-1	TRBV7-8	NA	CASRSTGRSYNEQFF	TGTGCCAGCAGATCAACAGGGCGGTCCTACAATGAGCAGTTCTTC
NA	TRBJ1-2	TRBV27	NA	CASRPLGGEDYGYTF	TGTGCCAGCAGACCCCTAGGGGGGGAGGACTATGGCTACACCTTC
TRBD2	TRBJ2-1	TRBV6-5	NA	CASSSWRGGDNEQFF	TGTGCCAGCAGTTCCTGGCGGGGGGGCGACAATGAGCAGTTCTTC